The 15 T cell receptor beta chains below all came from one sample that was sequenced in a study of PD-L1 blockade in urothelial cancer. The time point is: pretreatment peripheral blood. Only in-frame clones appear in the TCRdb table, and some are missing; sequencing was by immunoSEQ multiplex PCR. The sample has tens of thousands of clones; around 87% are singletons. Sequencing was performed on PBMCs, taken around atezolizumab (anti-PD-L1) treatment. These receptors all stem from a man aged 60 to 75 with urothelial cancer.

This rearrangement joins TRBV10-3 to TRBJ2-3, with 11 positions matching TRBD2. Trimming removed 9 bases from V and 7 bases from J; junction bases left unmatched: 9. CDR1 ENHRY and CDR2 SYGVKD come from the germline V gene. The CDR3 has 14 amino acids. CDR3 in amino acids: CAISYTSGSNTQYF. Written as DNA, the CDR3 is TGTGCCATATCCTATACTAGCGGGAGCAATACGCAGTATTTT.

J is TRBJ2-3 and V is TRBV30; weak D call: TRBD2 (5 bases). The germline CDR1 and CDR2 sequences are GTSNPN and SVGIG (reference sequence). The V gene lost 0 bases and the J gene lost 2 bases, with 15 bases spanning the gap. This CDR3 region has 16 residues. The DNA for the CDR3 is TGTGCCTGGAGTGTACAGCGGACTCAAGACACAGATACGCAGTATTTT. It codes for CAWSVQRTQDTDTQYF.

This clone was seen a handful of times. The chain carries TRBV4-3 and TRBJ1-5; 8 bases are shared with TRBD1. The CDR3 consists of 17 residues. In germline, CDR1 is LGHNA, CDR2 YSLEER. The trim removed 3 bases at V and 4 bases at J, leaving 11 bases unmatched. CDR3 loop: CASSQSRPGQGNQPQHF. The CDR3, as DNA: TGCGCCAGCAGCCAGTCCCGCCCCGGACAGGGAAATCAGCCCCAGCATTTT.

Relative to its sample, this clone is medium-sized. The chain uses TRBV10-2 and TRBJ1-1; maybe TRBD1 (5 bases). The ends were cut back, 5 bases at V and 2 bases at J, with 9 bases in the middle. The CDR3 sequence is 13 residues long. From germline, CDR1 is WSHSY and CDR2 SAAADI. The DNA of the CDR3 is TGCGCCAGCAGTAGCAGGGAAAACACTGAAGCTTTCTTT. It translates to CASSSRENTEAFF.

The chain recombines TRBV10-2 with TRBJ1-5, with D possibly being TRBD1 (6 bases). V gave up 10 bases and J gave up 0 bases, with 13 bases separating them. The CDR3 covers 14 residues. From germline, CDR1 is WSHSY and CDR2 SAAADI. The CDR3 sequence: CATQTGYSNQPQHF. The CDR3 coding sequence is TGCGCCACCCAAACAGGGTATAGCAATCAGCCCCAGCATTTT.

The chain links TRBV5-1 to TRBJ1-1, with TRBD1 identical over 9 bases. Germline V gives CDR1 SGHRS, CDR2 YFSETQ. With 0 bases clipped from V and 4 bases from J, the junction kept 1 base outside the gene matches. This CDR3 has 14 amino acids. CDR3 region: CASSLDRGRTEAFF. In nucleotides, the CDR3 is TGCGCCAGCAGCTTGGACAGGGGGCGCACTGAAGCTTTCTTT.

In this sample, this clone turned up a few times. The chain is built from TRBV15 and TRBJ1-5; the match to TRBD1 covers 7 bases. CDR1 LNHNV and CDR2 YYDKDF come from the germline V gene (reference sequence). The CDR3 extends over 15 amino acids. Trimming cost V 1 base and J 4 bases; bases outside gene matches: 4. The CDR3 loop is CATSRVGQRNQPQHF. In nucleotides, the CDR3 is TGTGCCACCAGCAGAGTGGGACAGAGGAATCAGCCCCAGCATTTT.

This clone was observed a few times. CDR3 loop: CASSSGQRASPLHF. DNA of the CDR3: TGTGCCAGCAGTTCGGGACAGCGGGCTTCACCCCTCCACTTT. This chain connects TRBV6-6 to TRBJ1-6; TRBD1 agrees at 7 bases. From germline, CDR1 is MNHNY and CDR2 SVGAGI (reference sequence). Trimming at V came to 4 bases and at J to 9 bases, leaving 6 bases not matched to a gene. This CDR3 region has 14 residues.

In nucleotides, the CDR3 is TGTGCCAGCAGTTATCTGGCTAGCGGGAGTCTCGACGAGCAGTACTTC. It specifies CASSYLASGSLDEQYF. The chain recombines TRBV6-5 with TRBJ2-7; 10 nucleotides line up with TRBD2. Trimming took 3 bases from V and 5 from J; bases not matched to a gene: 10. CDR3 length: 16 amino acids. Germline values: CDR1 MNHEY, CDR2 SVGAGI.

The V call is TRBV18, the J call TRBJ2-6; a weak D match, TRBD1 (6 bases). The CDR3 sequence is 15 residues long. Germline lookup yields CDR1 KGHSH and CDR2 LQKENI. Trimming took off 5 bases at V and 4 bases at J, with 12 bases between the two ends. CDR3: CASSSSGVGANVLTF. The CDR3 DNA reads as TGTGCCAGCTCATCGTCAGGGGTAGGGGCCAACGTCCTGACTTTC.

The chain has TRBV5-6 and TRBJ2-7, with D unclear. V lost 0 bases, J lost 6 bases, and 10 bases lay in between. Germline assignment: CDR1 SGHDT and CDR2 YYEEEE. The CDR3 is made up of 13 amino acids. CDR3 amino acids: CASSLGEAGEQYF. CDR3 in DNA: TGTGCCAGCAGCTTGGGCGAGGCTGGCGAGCAGTACTTC.

This clone was detected only a few times. V gene TRBV7-2 combines with J gene TRBJ2-7; tentatively, D is TRBD1 (5 bases). V lost 6 bases and J 6 bases, leaving 18 bases between the germline ends. The length of the CDR3 is 14 residues. Germline CDR1 SGHTA, CDR2 FQGNSA. For the CDR3, the DNA is TGTGCCAGCAGTTCCACGCCAGGGATCGGCGAGCAGTACTTC. Translating gives CASSSTPGIGEQYF.

The V call is TRBV7-2, the J call TRBJ2-1; D is perhaps TRBD2 (6 bases). Germline V CDR1 and CDR2: SGHTA, FQGNSA. The CDR3 is made up of 14 amino acids. Deletions cut 5 bases from V and 12 bases from J, with 20 bases between. CDR3 DNA sequence: TGTGCCAGCAGCCCGCGGGATGTGAGAGCGAGGCAGTTCTTC. Protein: CASSPRDVRARQFF.

CDR3 protein: CASSQSDGEQFF. The CDR3 coding sequence is TGTGCCAGCAGCCAGAGCGATGGGGAGCAGTTCTTC. The chain employs TRBV7-9 and TRBJ2-1; D gene uncertain. Trimming removed 5 bases from V and 10 bases from J, with 12 bases in between. CDR1 and CDR2 (germline): SEHNR, FQNEAQ (reference sequence). This CDR3 region has 12 residues.

V is TRBV25-1 and J is TRBJ2-3, with D possibly TRBD2 on 6 matching bases. From germline, CDR1 is MGHDK and CDR2 SYGVNS. The CDR3 has 18 residues. With 2 bases removed from V and 4 bases from J, the gap between germline ends came to 22 bases. CDR3 residues: CASSEGVRGHWGADTQYF. CDR3 in DNA: TGTGCCAGCAGTGAAGGTGTGAGAGGGCATTGGGGGGCAGATACGCAGTATTTT.